What follows describes a single T cell receptor (beta chain). No antigen is known for it. These data belong to a study of OX40 agonist ivuxolimab in advanced cancers. The V gene lost 3 bases and the J gene lost 2 bases, with 11 bases spanning the gap. The CDR3 length is 14 residues. CDR1 KGHSH and CDR2 LQKENI come from the germline V gene. Data came from immunoSEQ multiplex PCR; TCRdb stores just in-frame clones and leaves some out. The sample lists 60,000 to 85,000 clones, around 90% occurring once. General observations from the study: Partial responders at 0.1-3.0 mg/kg showed near-lowest clonal expansion. More expanded clones were seen, on average, in CD8+ T cells than in CD4+.

The chain uses TRBV18 and TRBJ2-7; tentative D call: TRBD1 (6 bases). The source of this sequence is an adult with an advanced solid tumor such as melanoma, head and neck, liver or kidney cancer. The sequencing here drew on CD4+ or CD8+ T cells sorted from blood, taken in a trial of the OX40 agonist ivuxolimab. This CDR3 is CASSPPDSPYEQYF. The CDR3 DNA sequence: TGTGCCAGCTCACCCCCGGACAGTCCCTACGAGCAGTACTTC.